This section outlines one TCR beta chain sequence together with its context. Profiling relied on immunoSEQ multiplex PCR, and the TCRdb table lists in-frame clones only, not all of them. The table lists some 31,000 clones, roughly 89% of them singletons. This entry is derived from a study of blood T cell repertoires in COVID-19. V shed 2 bases and J shed 4 bases, with 12 bases lying between them. Germline loops: CDR1 GTSNPN, CDR2 SVGIG (reference sequence). There are 14 residues in the CDR3. The chain couples TRBV30 to TRBJ2-4; D may be TRBD2 (5 bases). This receptor was identified in a man between 65 and 79 years old with active COVID-19. The sequenced sample was peripheral blood. The DNA for the CDR3 is TGTGCCTGGAGTCGGGGTAGCGCTAAAAACATTCAGTACTTC. Translation: CAWSRGSAKNIQYF.